What follows are 16 T cell receptor beta chains derived from one specimen sequenced in a study of T-cell memory formation after mild COVID-19. MiXCR was run by TCRdb on the 5' RACE reads, yielding one entry per CDR3 protein. The sample shows more than 110,000 distinct CDR3 sequences, more than 13% of them seen only once. Sequences were obtained from PBMCs or a T cell subset sorted from them (not recorded which). These TCRs come from an adult woman who had mild COVID-19 (a few samples of this study predate the infection). Cell type and time point are not known.

This clonotype was observed a handful of times. The chain carries TRBV12-3 or TRBV12-4 and TRBJ1-2; D perhaps matches TRBD1 (6 bases). The CDR3 extends over 14 amino acids. V lost 6 bases, J lost 6 bases, and 17 bases lay in between. CDR3 coding DNA: TGTGCCAGCAGGCCCGGGGAACAGGGAAATGGCTACACCTTC. As protein: CASRPGEQGNGYTF.

This chain uses TRBV6-5 with TRBJ2-7; 10 nucleotides agree with TRBD1. J gave up 6 bases and V 7 bases, and 9 bases lay outside the gene matches. The CDR3 covers 14 residues. The germline V gene encodes CDR1 MNHEY and CDR2 SVGAGI. CDR3 in amino acids: CASTPGQGPREQYF. The CDR3 DNA reads TGTGCCAGCACTCCGGGACAGGGGCCACGCGAGCAGTACTTC.

V usage is TRBV4-3 and J usage is TRBJ2-6; D is unclear. Trimming pared 1 base from V and 5 bases from J, leaving 6 bases between. This CDR3 comprises 14 residues. Looked up from germline, CDR1 is LGHNA and CDR2 is YSLEER. DNA of the CDR3: TGCGCCAGCAGCCAAGGGTCTCGGGCCAACGTCCTGACTTTC. It encodes CASSQGSRANVLTF.

The chain joins TRBV29-1 to TRBJ2-7, with D possibly matching TRBD1 (6 bases). There are 14 residues in the CDR3. Trimming took 6 bases from V and 2 from J, leaving 17 bases between them. Per germline, CDR1 SQVTM and CDR2 ANQGSEA. The CDR3 DNA reads as TGCAGCGTGTCCCAGGGGTACGGCGCCTACGAGCAGTACTTC. Translation gives CSVSQGYGAYEQYF.

The sample holds many counts of this clonotype. V gene TRBV4-1 combines with J gene TRBJ2-7; no reliable D call. Germline V CDR1 and CDR2: MGHRA, YSYEKL. V lost 1 base, J lost 2 bases, and 12 bases lay in between. There are 15 residues in the CDR3. The chain's CDR3 is CASSQAPDTTYEQYF. CDR3 in DNA: TGCGCCAGCAGCCAAGCCCCCGACACCACCTACGAGCAGTACTTC.

The sample holds a few counts of this clonotype. The rearrangement uses TRBV11-2 and TRBJ2-3; TRBD2 agrees at 9 bases. Germline lookup yields CDR1 SGHAT and CDR2 FQNNGV. V trimming: 2 bases; J trimming: 3 bases; junction bases outside the gene matches: 6. This CDR3 has 16 amino acids. CDR3 in DNA: TGTGCCAGCAGCTTACTGCCTAGCGGGGAGACAGATACGCAGTATTTT. It is translated as CASSLLPSGETDTQYF.

Here the CDR3 DNA reads TGTGCCAGCCTTAAACAAGGGGACAACAAAAACATTCAGTACTTC. This translates into CASLKQGDNKNIQYF. The rearrangement links TRBV7-2 to TRBJ2-4; tentative D call: TRBD1 (6 bases). V was cut by 8 bases and J by 3 bases, with 17 bases left in between. The CDR3 is made up of 15 amino acids. Germline CDR1 reads SGHTA; CDR2 reads FQGNSA.

This clonotype was counted a few times. V usage is TRBV10-3 and J usage is TRBJ2-7; the D call may be TRBD1 or TRBD2 (5 bases each). CDR3 size: 14 residues. Trimming removed 0 bases at V and 3 bases at J, with 9 bases between. The V gene's germline CDR1 is ENHRY and CDR2 SYGVKD. CDR3 nucleotides: TGTGCCATCAGTGAGTCATTGGGGGTCTACGAGCAGTACTTC. Translation: CAISESLGVYEQYF.

This clonotype was seen a handful of times. The V and J genes are TRBV4-1 and TRBJ2-3; 13 bases fit TRBD2. This CDR3 is built from 16 residues. Germline V gene data show CDR1 as MGHRA and CDR2 as YSYEKL. V lost 0 bases, J lost 4 bases, and 1 base stayed unmatched. This CDR3 is CASSQELAGGSDTQYF. The DNA for the CDR3 is TGCGCCAGCAGCCAAGAACTAGCGGGGGGGTCAGATACGCAGTATTTT.

A few counts support this clonotype. V usage is TRBV20-1 and J usage is TRBJ1-1, with unresolved D. Germline V gives CDR1 DFQATT, CDR2 SNEGSKA (reference sequence). This CDR3 spans 14 amino acids. V was shortened by 0 bases and J by 2 bases, with 10 bases between the two germline ends. DNA of the CDR3: TGCAGTGCTAGAGATCCTGGCAGTAACACTGAAGCTTTCTTT. Encoded protein: CSARDPGSNTEAFF.

The V call is TRBV24-1, the J call TRBJ1-2; the match to TRBD1 covers 7 bases. Germline CDR1 is KGHDR and CDR2 is SFDVKD. The CDR3 covers 16 residues. V shed 3 bases, J shed 0 bases, and the junction held 6 bases outside the gene matches. In DNA form, the CDR3 reads TGTGCCACCAGTGATCCCGGACAGGAATCTAACTATGGCTACACCTTC. It codes for CATSDPGQESNYGYTF.

The rearrangement uses TRBV4-3 and TRBJ2-2, with D hard to call. The CDR3 has 14 residues. Germline lookup yields CDR1 LGHNA and CDR2 YSLEER. The ends were cut back, 4 bases at V and 6 bases at J, with 12 bases in the middle. The CDR3: CASSLRHAPGELFF. As DNA, the CDR3 is TGCGCCAGCAGCCTGAGACACGCCCCCGGGGAGCTGTTTTTT.

This clonotype was seen only a few times. This chain links TRBV5-1 with TRBJ1-2; TRBD1 might be the D (5 bases). Looked up from germline, CDR1 is SGHRS and CDR2 is YFSETQ. The V end was cut by 4 bases, the J end by 6 bases, with 13 bases between. The CDR3 totals 13 residues. As DNA, the CDR3 is TGCGCCAGCAGCACTCCCGGGACCGATGGCTACACCTTC. Translated, it gives CASSTPGTDGYTF.

This clonotype was recorded at least ten times. The chain carries TRBV4-3 and TRBJ2-6, with D uncertain. Trimming shortened V by 0 bases and J by 2 bases, and 8 bases separated the two germline ends. Germline V gene data show CDR1 as LGHNA and CDR2 as YSLEER. The CDR3 runs to 16 residues. CDR3 sequence: CASSQDPAAGANVLTF. The DNA of the CDR3 is TGCGCCAGCAGCCAAGATCCGGCAGCTGGGGCCAACGTCCTGACTTTC.

This clonotype was picked up a small number of times. The chain links TRBV20-1 to TRBJ2-7, with TRBD2 as a possible D gene (5 bases). Trimming cost V 4 bases and J 2 bases, with 12 bases left between them. Germline V gene lookup returns CDR1 DFQATT and CDR2 SNEGSKA (reference sequence). The CDR3 consists of 13 residues. For the CDR3, the DNA is TGCAGTGCTACTCGCGGGCCTCCCTACGAGCAGTACTTC. Translation: CSATRGPPYEQYF.

CDR3 amino acids: CASSRWDTEAFF. The DNA for the CDR3 is TGTGCCAGCAGCCGATGGGACACTGAAGCTTTCTTT. This chain joins TRBV6-5 and TRBJ1-1; D is unclear. Germline CDR1 reads MNHEY; CDR2 reads SVGAGI. CDR3 size: 12 residues. The V and J ends lost 6 bases and 3 bases respectively, with 8 bases between them.